These 29 T cell receptor beta chains originate from one sample sequenced in a study of T cells in Graves' hyperthyroidism and ophthalmopathy (dated by TCRdb to between 2018 and 2020). The library was built by means of multiplex PCR. Sequencing relied on an Illumina HiSeq 2000. The TCR beta CDR3 regions were amplified from RNA transcripts. The first round of RT-PCR for the TCR CDR3 was performed with the HTBI primer set and the Qiagen OneStep RT-PCR kit. TCRdb itself trimmed the public reads at Q25 with fastp, ran MiXCR and retained productive beta chains. For every CDR3 protein sequence, its rows merge into one entry that carries the most common genes and DNA. The sample contains approximately 360,000 distinct CDR3 sequences, approximately 14% of them found a single time. Clones ranked in the top ten supply about 27% of the sample. The sequencing input was blood. Receptors were obtained from a woman under 30 with Graves' hyperthyroidism that later progressed to Graves' ophthalmopathy.

This sequence joins TRBV10-3 and TRBJ2-7, with D perhaps matching TRBD2 (5 bases). Trimming stripped 7 bases from V and 2 bases from J, with 15 bases between. This CDR3 is built from 14 residues. The V gene's germline CDR1 is ENHRY and CDR2 SYGVKD. The CDR3 region is CAINDPEGAYEQYF. In DNA, the CDR3 is TGTGCCATCAACGACCCTGAGGGTGCCTACGAGCAGTACTTC.

The chain uses TRBV10-3 and TRBJ1-1, with D unclear. Germline lookup yields CDR1 ENHRY and CDR2 SYGVKD. Trimming cost V 10 bases and J 2 bases, with 8 bases left between them. The CDR3 is 11 residues long. This CDR3 reads CATVDNTEAFF. DNA of the CDR3: TGTGCCACCGTCGACAACACTGAAGCTTTCTTT.

This clonotype was observed at least ten times. This rearrangement joins TRBV20-1 to TRBJ2-5; no firm D call. This CDR3 has 18 residues. The V gene lost 7 bases and the J gene lost 2 bases, with 29 bases spanning the gap. CDR1 and CDR2 (germline): DFQATT, SNEGSKA (reference sequence). The chain's CDR3 is CSVPRWAPVGLTQETQYF. The CDR3, as DNA: TGCAGTGTCCCGCGTTGGGCCCCTGTGGGGTTAACACAAGAGACCCAGTACTTC.

This clonotype came up many times. The rearrangement links TRBV6-6 to TRBJ2-1; D is uncertain. The V and J ends lost 1 base and 0 bases respectively, with 10 bases between them. This CDR3 comprises 16 residues. Germline V gene data show CDR1 as MNHNY and CDR2 as SVGAGI (reference sequence). The CDR3 DNA sequence: TGTGCCAGCAGTTACTATGCGCCTAACTCCTACAATGAGCAGTTCTTC. This gives the protein CASSYYAPNSYNEQFF.

This clonotype was observed many times. This chain joins TRBV27 and TRBJ2-7, with 10 positions matching TRBD2. V gave up 1 base and J gave up 2 bases; unmatched junction bases: 5. Per germline, CDR1 MNHEY and CDR2 SMNVEV (reference sequence). The CDR3 covers 16 residues. CDR3 amino acids: CASSLWLAGAAYEQYF. The DNA of the CDR3 is TGTGCCAGCAGTTTATGGCTAGCGGGAGCCGCCTACGAGCAGTACTTC.

This clonotype came up many times. The CDR3: CASSPLGTGAFSYEQYF. CDR3 bases: TGCGCCAGCAGCCCACTTGGGACAGGGGCTTTCTCCTACGAGCAGTACTTC. The chain carries TRBV5-1 and TRBJ2-7, with 10 bases identical to TRBD1. V lost 4 bases, J lost 0 bases, and 10 bases stayed unmatched. The CDR3 is made up of 17 amino acids. CDR1 and CDR2 (germline): SGHRS, YFSETQ. Filled out from reference TRBV5-1 and TRBJ2-7, the complete variable domain reads KAGVTQTPRYLIKTRGQQVTLSCSPISGHRSVSWYQQTPGQGLQFLFEYFSETQRNKGNFPGRFSGRQFSNSRSEMNVSTLELGDSALYLCASSPLGTGAFSYEQYFGPGTRLTVT.

This clonotype was seen at least ten times. The CDR3 DNA is TGCAGTGCTAGAGATATCGGGAGACTTGAGGGGCAGTTCTTC. It codes for CSARDIGRLEGQFF. The chain employs TRBV20-1 and TRBJ2-1; a possible D gene is TRBD2 (6 bases). The germline V gene has CDR1 DFQATT and CDR2 SNEGSKA (reference sequence). This CDR3 is built from 14 residues. V was trimmed by 0 bases and J by 12 bases, leaving 18 bases between them.

V gene TRBV5-6 combines with J gene TRBJ1-5, with 8 nucleotides matching TRBD1. Germline V gene data show CDR1 as SGHDT and CDR2 as YYEEEE. With V trimmed by 5 bases and J by 2 bases, 9 bases remained unmatched. The CDR3 consists of 16 residues. Written as DNA, the CDR3 is TGTGCCAGCAGTTATAAGGACAGGGCTGGCAATCAGCCCCAGCATTTT. This translates into CASSYKDRAGNQPQHF.

The gene calls are TRBV6-2 or TRBV6-3 and TRBJ2-5; D is unresolved. Germline values: CDR1 MNHEY, CDR2 SVGEGT. V lost 6 bases, J lost 3 bases, and 11 bases lay in between. The CDR3 contains 13 residues. Written as DNA, the CDR3 is TGTGCCAGCAGAAGGAACTTGGAAGAGACCCAGTACTTC. Amino acids: CASRRNLEETQYF.

This sequence joins TRBV19 and TRBJ1-2, with 10 bases matching TRBD1. V dropped 4 bases and J dropped 0; count of bases not matched to a gene: 8. The CDR3 runs to 17 residues. Per germline, CDR1 LNHDA and CDR2 SQIVND (reference sequence). For the CDR3, the DNA is TGTGCCAGTAGTAAAACCAGGACAGGGGGGACTAACTATGGCTACACCTTC. It encodes CASSKTRTGGTNYGYTF.

This clonotype was seen only a few times. This chain links TRBV6-1 with TRBJ1-3; 7 nucleotides match TRBD1. V gave up 10 bases and J gave up 6 bases; unmatched junction bases: 9. There are 13 residues in the CDR3. The germline V gene encodes CDR1 MNHNS and CDR2 SASEGT. CDR3 residues: CATRDSSKNTIYF. DNA for the CDR3: TGTGCCACCCGGGACAGCTCGAAAAACACCATATATTTT.

This clonotype was observed a few times. This rearrangement joins TRBV9 to TRBJ2-7, with D perhaps assigned TRBD1 or TRBD2 (5 bases each). The CDR3 is 16 residues long. Trimming cost V 0 bases and J 4 bases, with 17 bases left between them. Germline-derived CDR1 and CDR2 are SGDLS and YYNGEE. The CDR3 loop reads CASSVGGQGNIYEQYF. The CDR3 region has the DNA TGTGCCAGCAGCGTAGGAGGGCAGGGAAATATTTACGAGCAGTACTTC. Supplemented by reference TRBV9 and TRBJ2-7, the full variable domain reads DSGVTQTPKHLITATGQRVTLRCSPRSGDLSVYWYQQSLDQGLQFLIQYYNGEERAKGNILERFSAQQFPDLHSELNLSSLELGDSALYFCASSVGGQGNIYEQYFGPGTRLTVT.

In its sample, this clonotype was seen many times. This chain links TRBV18 with TRBJ2-7; TRBD1 might be the D (6 bases). CDR3 length: 15 residues. Germline values: CDR1 KGHSH, CDR2 LQKENI. The V and J ends lost 2 bases and 3 bases respectively, with 14 bases between them. The CDR3 DNA follows: TGTGCCAGCTCACCAGGGACACTAGTCCGCTACGAGCAGTACTTC. Translating it yields CASSPGTLVRYEQYF.

J is TRBJ2-7 and V is TRBV20-1; D might be TRBD2 (6 bases). This CDR3 is 13 amino acids long. V dropped 3 bases and J dropped 0 bases, with 9 bases sitting between them. Looked up from germline, CDR1 is DFQATT and CDR2 is SNEGSKA (reference sequence). CDR3: CSASLGSSYEQYF. The CDR3 DNA sequence: TGCAGTGCTAGCCTCGGGAGCTCCTACGAGCAGTACTTC.

This clonotype occurred a few times. This chain connects TRBV15 to TRBJ2-5, with TRBD1 as a possible D gene (5 bases). Looked up from germline, CDR1 is LNHNV and CDR2 is YYDKDF (reference sequence). The CDR3 sequence is 14 residues long. V shed 6 bases and J shed 1 base, with 12 bases lying between them. CDR3: CATRATASQETQYF. In DNA form, the CDR3 reads TGTGCCACCAGGGCGACAGCGAGCCAAGAGACCCAGTACTTC.

This clonotype was seen ten or more times. The J gene is TRBJ2-7, the V gene TRBV10-3, with 12 positions matching TRBD1. V was pared by 10 bases and J by 3 bases, with 7 bases of the junction left unmatched. Germline V gene data show CDR1 as ENHRY and CDR2 as SYGVKD. This CDR3 contains 14 residues. The CDR3 loop is CATAGTGGVYEQYF. The CDR3 region has the DNA TGTGCCACCGCCGGGACAGGGGGCGTCTACGAGCAGTACTTC.

This clonotype was seen repeatedly, ten times or more. J is TRBJ2-1 and V is TRBV20-1, with 12 bases that match TRBD2. This CDR3 is 15 amino acids long. In germline, CDR1 is DFQATT, CDR2 SNEGSKA (reference sequence). After removal of 6 bases from V and 8 bases from J, the junction contained 11 bases not matched to a gene. The CDR3 protein is CSAGRTSGMVDEQFF. Here the CDR3 DNA reads TGCAGTGCGGGTAGGACTAGCGGGATGGTGGATGAGCAGTTCTTC.

Only a few counts were recorded for this clonotype. This chain joins TRBV30 and TRBJ1-3; D uncertain. V lost 4 bases to trimming and J lost 0 bases, with 10 bases between them. The CDR3 covers 14 residues. Looked up from germline, CDR1 is GTSNPN and CDR2 is SVGIG (reference sequence). The CDR3 loop is CAWTLRNSGNTIYF. CDR3 nucleotide sequence: TGTGCCTGGACCTTAAGGAACTCTGGAAACACCATATATTTT.

In this sample, this clonotype turned up many times. This chain links TRBV7-9 with TRBJ2-2; 7 bases align to TRBD2. The CDR3 runs 18 residues. Germline CDR1 and CDR2: SEHNR and FQNEAQ (reference sequence). V was clipped by 3 bases and J by 0 bases; unmatched bases: 10. The CDR3 loop is CASSLPTSDDANTGELFF. The CDR3 region has the DNA TGTGCCAGCAGCTTGCCCACTAGCGACGACGCGAACACCGGGGAGCTGTTTTTT.

This sequence joins TRBV7-9 and TRBJ2-3; 8 bases align to TRBD2. V trimming: 3 bases; J trimming: 1 base; junction bases outside the gene matches: 3. The germline gives CDR1 SEHNR, CDR2 FQNEAQ (reference sequence). The CDR3 length is 15 residues. In DNA, the CDR3 is TGTGCCAGCAGCTTCACTAGCGGAGGCACAGATACGCAGTATTTT. Translation: CASSFTSGGTDTQYF.

This clonotype has more than one count but fewer than ten. A read error is possible here, since a much larger clone lies one base away. The chain recombines TRBV30 with TRBJ2-2; 7 bases agree with TRBD2. V dropped 4 bases and J dropped 3; count of bases not matched to a gene: 5. The V gene's germline CDR1 is GTSNPN and CDR2 SVGIG (reference sequence). The CDR3 length is 14 residues. In DNA, the CDR3 is TGTGCCTGGATGCGCGGGAGCTACACCGGGGAGCTGTTTTTT. Protein product: CAWMRGSYTGELFF.

This chain uses TRBV18 with TRBJ2-1, with TRBD2 matching over 13 bases. Looked up from germline, CDR1 is KGHSH and CDR2 is LQKENI. Trimming at V came to 3 bases and at J to 9 bases, leaving 8 bases not matched to a gene. There are 16 residues in the CDR3. The CDR3 region is CASSPTGLAGQGEQFF. In nucleotides, the CDR3 is TGTGCCAGCTCACCCACGGGACTAGCGGGACAGGGTGAGCAGTTCTTC.

Comment on this clonotype: A much larger clone lies one base from this, so it may be a read error. The V call is TRBV3-1, the J call TRBJ1-1; D not certain. The CDR3 contains 11 residues. CDR1 is LGHDT and CDR2 is YNNKEL in the germline V gene (reference sequence). Trimming removed 3 bases at V and 3 bases at J, with 2 bases between. For the CDR3, the DNA is TGTGCCAGCAGCCAGGACACTGAAGCTTTCTTT. Its translation is CASSQDTEAFF.

In its sample, this clonotype was seen many times. This chain uses TRBV20-1 with TRBJ2-3, with 8 bases lining up with TRBD1. This CDR3 contains 15 residues. Germline trimming cut 0 bases from V and 5 bases from J; bases unmatched to any gene: 7. Germline lookup yields CDR1 DFQATT and CDR2 SNEGSKA (reference sequence). CDR3 residues: CSARDGGQARDTQYF. CDR3 nucleotide sequence: TGCAGTGCTAGAGATGGGGGACAGGCTAGAGATACGCAGTATTTT.

Many counts were recorded for this clonotype. V and J are TRBV7-3 and TRBJ2-3; D perhaps matches TRBD1 (6 bases). Germline CDR1 SGHTA, CDR2 FQGTGA. The CDR3 totals 19 residues. Deletions cut 1 base from V and 2 bases from J, with 22 bases between. The CDR3 here is CASSLRGRGLASTTDTQYF. In DNA, the CDR3 is TGTGCCAGCAGCTTAAGGGGGCGTGGGTTGGCCTCTACCACAGATACGCAGTATTTT.

The chain couples TRBV5-5 to TRBJ1-4; possible D gene TRBD1, 6 bases. Trimming removed 4 bases from V and 8 bases from J, with 15 bases in between. The germline CDR1 and CDR2 sequences are SGHKS and YYEKEE (reference sequence). The CDR3 consists of 14 residues. The CDR3 loop is CASSQQGLQEKLFF. CDR3 coding DNA: TGTGCCAGCAGCCAACAGGGATTACAAGAAAAACTGTTTTTT.

The table lists this clonotype with many counts. The chain is built from TRBV7-2 and TRBJ2-7, with 9 bases identical to TRBD2. Per the germline V gene, CDR1 is SGHTA and CDR2 is FQGNSA. The CDR3 consists of 16 residues. J gave up 2 bases and V 0 bases, and 5 bases lay outside the gene matches. CDR3 region: CASSLAPSGTTYEQYF. In DNA form, the CDR3 reads TGTGCCAGCAGCTTAGCCCCTAGCGGGACTACCTACGAGCAGTACTTC.

This clonotype has at least ten counts. The rearrangement links TRBV2 to TRBJ1-2; D is ambiguous. The germline CDR1 and CDR2 sequences are SNHLY and FYNNEI. V shed 4 bases and J shed 6 bases, with 12 bases lying between them. This CDR3 spans 13 amino acids. CDR3 loop: CASSAGLLNGYTF. The DNA for the CDR3 is TGTGCCAGCAGTGCTGGGTTGCTCAATGGCTACACCTTC. Combining the CDR3 with reference TRBV2 and TRBJ1-2 gives the whole variable domain EPEVTQTPSHQVTQMGQEVILRCVPISNHLYFYWYRQILGQKVEFLVSFYNNEISEKSEIFDDQFSVERPDGSNFTLKIRSTKLEDSAMYFCASSAGLLNGYTFGSGTRLTVV.

The V and J genes are TRBV29-1 and TRBJ2-5, with a weak D call TRBD1 (6 bases). This CDR3 has 14 residues. From germline, CDR1 is SQVTM and CDR2 ANQGSEA. V lost 0 bases, J lost 2 bases, and 10 bases lay in between. The CDR3 here is CSVEEGTNQETQYF. The CDR3 DNA is TGCAGCGTTGAAGAGGGGACAAATCAAGAGACCCAGTACTTC.